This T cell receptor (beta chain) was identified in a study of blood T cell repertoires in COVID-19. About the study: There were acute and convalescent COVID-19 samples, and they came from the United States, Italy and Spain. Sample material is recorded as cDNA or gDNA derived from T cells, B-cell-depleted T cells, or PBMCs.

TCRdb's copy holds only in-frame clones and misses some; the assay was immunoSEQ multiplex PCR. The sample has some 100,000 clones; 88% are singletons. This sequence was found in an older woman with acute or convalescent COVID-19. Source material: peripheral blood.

The CDR3 is CATSDLGGSSTDTQYF. CDR3 coding DNA: TGTGCCACCAGTGATTTAGGCGGGTCTAGCACAGATACGCAGTATTTT. The rearrangement uses TRBV24-1 and TRBJ2-3; D is possibly TRBD2 (5 bases). CDR3 length equals 16 residues. The V end was cut by 1 base, the J end by 0 bases, with 10 bases between. Looked up from germline, CDR1 is KGHDR and CDR2 is SFDVKD.